In this sample, the clone carrying this T cell receptor beta chain turned up many times. Its specificity is unknown. The cDNA was generated through 5'RACE incorporating 10-nucleotide random UMIs. MiXCR, run by TCRdb on the 5' RACE reads, gives a single entry per CDR3 protein. The table lists around 40,000 distinct CDR3 sequences, 6.5% to 8.5% of them singletons, with 5.5% to 6% in the top ten. The entry originates in a study of neurological immune-mediated disorders. Overall study results and limits: The greatest TCR clonal expansion appeared in HTLV-1-associated myelopathy and the smallest, falling below healthy controls, in multiple sclerosis.

This CDR3 is built from 17 residues. Germline loops: CDR1 SGHDT, CDR2 YYEEEE. Trimming took off 4 bases at V and 0 bases at J, with 17 bases between the two ends. As healthy controls, volunteers from a blood bank in Maryland, USA, were used. Each sorted-subset library came from 1 million CD4+ or CD8+ T cells. The chain employs TRBV5-6 and TRBJ1-3, with TRBD1 as a possible D gene (5 bases). The clonotype was recovered from a man aged 50-60 years in good health. The material sequenced was CD4+ T cells from blood. Written as DNA, the CDR3 is TGTGCCAGCAGCCCGAGGGGCAGCTTTTACTCTGGAAACACCATATATTTT. Its protein is CASSPRGSFYSGNTIYF.